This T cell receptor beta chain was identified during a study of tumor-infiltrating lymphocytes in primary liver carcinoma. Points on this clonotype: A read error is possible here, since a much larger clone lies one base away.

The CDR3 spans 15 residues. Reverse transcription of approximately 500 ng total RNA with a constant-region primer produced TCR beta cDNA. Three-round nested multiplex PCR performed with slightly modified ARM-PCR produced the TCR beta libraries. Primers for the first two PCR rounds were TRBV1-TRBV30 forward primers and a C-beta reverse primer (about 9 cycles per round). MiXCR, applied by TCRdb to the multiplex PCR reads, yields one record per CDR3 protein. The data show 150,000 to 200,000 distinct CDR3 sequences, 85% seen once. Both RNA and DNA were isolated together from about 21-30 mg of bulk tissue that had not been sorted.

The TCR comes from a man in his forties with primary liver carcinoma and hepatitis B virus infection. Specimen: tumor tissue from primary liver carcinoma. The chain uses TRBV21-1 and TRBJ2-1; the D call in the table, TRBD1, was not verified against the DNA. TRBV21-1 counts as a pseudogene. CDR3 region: CASSSRGATYNEQFF. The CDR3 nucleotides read TGTGCCAGCAGCTCCCGGGGCGCGACATACAATGAGCAGTTCTTC.